These 18 T cell receptor beta chains originate from one sample sequenced in a study of radiotherapy plus CTLA-4 blockade in lung cancer. Only in-frame clones appear in the TCRdb table, and some are missing; sequencing was by immunoSEQ multiplex PCR. The table has approximately 90,000 clones, around 82% seen once. This specimen consisted of peripheral blood, obtained from a patient treated with radiotherapy plus ipilimumab. These receptor sequences come from a human donor with non-small cell lung cancer who had stable disease on radiotherapy plus ipilimumab.

The chain has TRBV5-1 and TRBJ2-3, with a possible D match to TRBD1 (6 bases). CDR1 and CDR2 from the germline V gene are SGHRS and YFSETQ. Deletions cut 4 bases from V and 1 base from J, with 16 bases between. The length of the CDR3 is 16 residues. This CDR3 is CASSPQGIQGTDTQYF. Written as DNA, the CDR3 is TGCGCCAGCAGCCCCCAGGGGATACAGGGCACAGATACGCAGTATTTT.

The V call is TRBV7-9, the J call TRBJ1-6; D gene unclear. The CDR3 runs to 16 residues. V shed 1 base and J shed 7 bases, with 14 bases lying between them. In germline, CDR1 is SEHNR, CDR2 FQNEAQ (reference sequence). The CDR3 protein is CASSLDQTFENSPLHF. The CDR3 coding sequence is TGTGCCAGCAGCTTAGATCAGACCTTCGAGAATTCACCCCTCCACTTT. The whole variable domain, filled in from reference TRBV7-9 and TRBJ1-6, reads DTGVSQNPRHKITKRGQNVTFRCDPISEHNRLYWYRQTLGQGPEFLTYFQNEAQLEKSRLLSDRFSAERPKGSFSTLEIQRTEQGDSAMYLCASSLDQTFENSPLHFGNGTRLTVT.

This clone was seen once. CDR3 bases: TGTGCCAGCAGCTTGGGGGCAGGGGCAACTAATGAAAAACTGTTTTTT. The encoded protein is CASSLGAGATNEKLFF. This chain uses TRBV5-4 with TRBJ1-4; a weak D match, TRBD1 (6 bases). V shed 0 bases and J shed 0 bases, with 9 bases lying between them. The CDR3 is 16 residues long. Germline CDR1 is SGHNT and CDR2 is YYREEE (reference sequence).

This sequence joins TRBV19 and TRBJ1-6; 7 bases agree with TRBD1. The germline V gene has CDR1 LNHDA and CDR2 SQIVND (reference sequence). The V and J ends lost 10 bases and 8 bases, in that order; junction bases with no gene match: 8. The CDR3 runs to 13 residues. The chain's CDR3 is CATTGQVDSPLHF. CDR3 DNA sequence: TGTGCCACCACTGGACAGGTTGATTCACCCCTCCACTTT.

The chain links TRBV7-2 to TRBJ2-7; no clear D gene. The CDR3 has 16 residues. In germline, CDR1 is SGHTA, CDR2 FQGNSA. V lost 5 bases and J lost 0, with 17 bases in between. The CDR3 spells CASSPRPGLSSYEQYF. In DNA form, the CDR3 reads TGTGCCAGCAGCCCTAGACCGGGCCTGAGCTCCTACGAGCAGTACTTC.

A single count supports this clone. The V gene is TRBV30, the J gene TRBJ2-2; possibly TRBD1 for D (5 bases). V was shortened by 1 base and J by 7 bases, with 10 bases between the two germline ends. This CDR3 has 13 amino acids. The germline V gene encodes CDR1 GTSNPN and CDR2 SVGIG (reference sequence). The CDR3 here is CAWSGRASGELFF. The CDR3 DNA sequence: TGTGCCTGGAGTGGCAGGGCGAGCGGGGAGCTGTTTTTT.

The CDR3 reads CSGRGQGHEQYF. CDR3 nucleotide sequence: TGCAGCGGGAGGGGACAGGGCCACGAGCAGTACTTC. The V gene is TRBV29-1, the J gene TRBJ2-7; 9 bases fit TRBD1. CDR1 and CDR2 from the germline V gene are SQVTM and ANQGSEA. The ends lost 7 bases at V and 5 bases at J; junction bases unmatched: 6. This CDR3 contains 12 residues.

This clone was counted between two and nine times. The chain is built from TRBV5-1 and TRBJ2-1; TRBD1 is a possible D gene (6 bases). V was shortened by 3 bases and J by 3 bases, with 10 bases between the two germline ends. The CDR3 is 14 amino acids. Per the germline V gene, CDR1 is SGHRS and CDR2 is YFSETQ. The CDR3 coding sequence is TGCGCCAGCAGCTGGATGGACAGCTACAATGAGCAGTTCTTC. Protein: CASSWMDSYNEQFF.

V usage is TRBV18 and J usage is TRBJ2-1, with D maybe TRBD2 (6 bases). Trimming stripped 11 bases from V and 4 bases from J, with 18 bases between. Germline V gives CDR1 KGHSH, CDR2 LQKENI. This CDR3 has 14 residues. CDR3 bases: TGTGCCGGCGCCCGGGGGAAATCGTACAATGAGCAGTTCTTC. Its protein is CAGARGKSYNEQFF. Full variable domain (missing parts from reference TRBV18 and TRBJ2-1): NAGVMQNPRHLVRRRGQEARLRCSPMKGHSHVYWYRQLPEEGLKFMVYLQKENIIDESGMPKERFSAEFPKEGPSILRIQQVVRGDSAAYFCAGARGKSYNEQFFGPGTRLTVL.

V gene TRBV28 combines with J gene TRBJ1-6; 7 bases are a match to TRBD1. CDR3 length equals 14 residues. J lost 9 bases, V lost 7 bases, and 9 bases had no gene match. The germline V gene has CDR1 MDHEN and CDR2 SYDVKM. The CDR3 bases are TGTGCCAGCATTCGGGACAGAAGGATTTCACCCCTCCACTTT. Its protein is CASIRDRRISPLHF.

The DNA for the CDR3 is TGTGCTAGTTCCCAAACCGGGACAGGTAACACTGAAGCTTTCTTT. Translating it yields CASSQTGTGNTEAFF. This sequence joins TRBV12-5 and TRBJ1-1; 8 bases map to TRBD1. From germline, CDR1 is LGHNT and CDR2 FRNRAP. V trimming: 8 bases; J trimming: 2 bases; junction bases outside the gene matches: 10. The CDR3 loop spans 15 amino acids.

The chain uses TRBV11-2 and TRBJ1-2; TRBD1 might be the D (5 bases). The V gene's germline CDR1 is SGHAT and CDR2 FQNNGV. The CDR3 spans 14 residues. V was cut by 1 base and J by 8 bases, with 14 bases left in between. The CDR3 DNA sequence: TGTGCCAGCAGCTTAGGGGTTGGGGGTCGGGGCTACACCTTC. Translating gives CASSLGVGGRGYTF.

This chain joins TRBV10-2 and TRBJ2-2; 10 positions agree with TRBD2. The ends lost 2 bases at V and 5 bases at J; junction bases unmatched: 2. The CDR3 is 15 amino acids. Germline V gives CDR1 WSHSY, CDR2 SAAADI. The CDR3, as DNA: TGCGCCAGCAGTGAGCGGACTAGCGGAACCGGGGAGCTGTTTTTT. Residues: CASSERTSGTGELFF.

This chain links TRBV18 with TRBJ2-1; TRBD2 might be the D (5 bases). Germline-derived CDR1 and CDR2 are KGHSH and LQKENI. CDR3 length: 13 residues. The V end was cut by 11 bases, the J end by 6 bases, with 17 bases between. DNA of the CDR3: TGTGCCTGCCGGTCAGGACTCTCCAATGAGCAGTTCTTC. Encoded protein: CACRSGLSNEQFF.

The chain's CDR3 is CASSHLAGGQETQYF. CDR3 DNA: TGTGCCAGTAGCCATCTAGCGGGGGGACAAGAGACCCAGTACTTC. This chain joins TRBV19 and TRBJ2-5, with 11 bases identical to TRBD2. CDR3 size: 15 residues. Per the germline V gene, CDR1 is LNHDA and CDR2 is SQIVND (reference sequence). After removal of 6 bases from V and 2 bases from J, the junction contained 5 bases not matched to a gene.

This clone occurred once. The gene calls are TRBV29-1 and TRBJ2-2, with 15 bases lining up with TRBD2. The CDR3 runs 15 residues. Germline CDR1 is SQVTM and CDR2 is ANQGSEA. V lost 4 bases to trimming and J lost 4 bases; unmatched junction nucleotides: 1. The CDR3: CSVGTSGGATGELFF. CDR3 coding DNA: TGCAGCGTTGGGACTAGCGGGGGGGCCACCGGGGAGCTGTTTTTT.

J is TRBJ2-7 and V is TRBV6-5, with TRBD1 as a possible D gene (6 bases). Germline V lookup: CDR1 MNHEY, CDR2 SVGAGI. V lost 5 bases and J lost 4, with 9 bases in between. The length of the CDR3 is 12 residues. The CDR3 nucleotides read TGTGCCAGCAGTACACAGGGATACGAGCAGTACTTC. This translates into CASSTQGYEQYF.

This clone was recorded only once. The chain has TRBV7-6 and TRBJ1-5; D gene uncertain. The length of the CDR3 is 14 residues. The germline gives CDR1 SGHVS, CDR2 FNYEAQ. V lost 1 base to trimming and J lost 6 bases, with 10 bases between them. CDR3 sequence reads: CASSLGTTLQPQHF. The CDR3, as DNA: TGTGCCAGCAGCTTAGGGACGACCCTTCAGCCCCAGCATTTT.